This TCR beta chain was found in a study of blood T cell repertoires in COVID-19 (TCRdb year 2020). In terms of the full investigation: Collaborator samples came from the United States, Italy and Spain and covered acute and convalescent phases of COVID-19. Where available, HLA class I and class II types were obtained from metadata supplied by the sample provider rather than from assay-based typing. The samples were drawn from the first 160 participants of the ongoing ImmuneRACE study and from 950 to 1,500 subjects provided by 6 global collaborators. Subjects who had been exposed to COVID-19, were actively infected with it, or had recovered from it provided the deeply sampled blood TCRbeta repertoires that made up the dataset. Nearly every sample came with metadata listing a de-identified subject ID, COVID-19 status, age in years and sex. A freely available public database, intended as a resource for researchers studying the immune response to SARS-CoV-2, is where the repertoires were released. The prospective study material was composed of cDNA or gDNA derived from T cells, B-cell-depleted T cells, or PBMCs. The study at large found these results: How much clinical and demographic metadata was included differed by source and by participant, and the metadata was provided uncurated.

TCRbeta CDR3 regions were amplified from genomic DNA by means of the immunoSEQ Assay, a bias-controlled multiplex PCR. The authors processed their data as follows. Within the assay, amplification of reference gene primers was used to estimate how many nucleated cells each sample contained. To quantify the absolute abundance of each unique TCRbeta CDR3 rearrangement, sequence reads were collapsed and filtered. For each sample, productive Simpson clonality was calculated as the square root of Simpson's diversity index across productive rearrangements. In TCRdb, the immuneACCESS table is reduced to in-frame sequences with V and J assigned. These tables do not hold every clone; where another copy was compared, an unresolved V gene accounts for under half, and the others remain unexplained. The V and J calls and clone size were taken over from that table, and D and trimming were inferred from the DNA. This sample is represented by some 50,000 clones; 84% of them were singletons. The ten largest account for around 1.6% of the sample.

About this clone: No antigen is known for it. Base qualities are not at hand, and no much larger clone is one base apart.

V is cut back by 2 bases and J by 0 bases, with 7 bases in the junction unmatched. Its CDR3 holds 16 amino acids, cysteine through phenylalanine. Just CDR3 DNA is preserved here, 48 bases in frame from base 1. The germline V gene encodes CDR1 SGHTS and CDR2 YDEGEE. The collaborating institutions used their own protocols to collect whole blood in K2EDTA tubes. Collaborator samples were shipped for TCRbeta analysis as frozen whole blood, isolated PBMCs, or DNA extracted from either sample type. The rearrangement joined TRBV5-8 to TRBJ1-1; 7 central nucleotides agree with TRBD1. The clonotype was recovered from a man aged 50 to 60 with acute or convalescent COVID-19. Sample: peripheral blood. The sequenced DNA: TGTGCCAGCAGCTTACGGACAGGAGAGATGAACACTGAAGCTTTCTTT. Translated, it gives CASSLRTGEMNTEAFF.